This T cell receptor beta chain stems from a study of blood T cell repertoires in COVID-19. Trimming pared 4 bases from V and 5 bases from J, leaving 17 bases between. The CDR3 is made up of 15 amino acids. Germline lookup yields CDR1 LNHDA and CDR2 SQIVND (reference sequence). The table came from immunoSEQ multiplex PCR; TCRdb's copy has only in-frame clones and leaves some out. The table has 250,000 to 300,000 clones, around 89% seen once. This clone was detected once. This rearrangement joins TRBV19 to TRBJ1-2, with a tentative D call TRBD1 (5 bases). The sample taken for sequencing was peripheral blood. This receptor was identified in a man aged 40-49 years with acute or convalescent COVID-19. CDR3 DNA sequence: TGTGCCAGTAGTAGCGGCGGGGGGTATCTTTATGGCTACACCTTC. It translates to CASSSGGGYLYGYTF.